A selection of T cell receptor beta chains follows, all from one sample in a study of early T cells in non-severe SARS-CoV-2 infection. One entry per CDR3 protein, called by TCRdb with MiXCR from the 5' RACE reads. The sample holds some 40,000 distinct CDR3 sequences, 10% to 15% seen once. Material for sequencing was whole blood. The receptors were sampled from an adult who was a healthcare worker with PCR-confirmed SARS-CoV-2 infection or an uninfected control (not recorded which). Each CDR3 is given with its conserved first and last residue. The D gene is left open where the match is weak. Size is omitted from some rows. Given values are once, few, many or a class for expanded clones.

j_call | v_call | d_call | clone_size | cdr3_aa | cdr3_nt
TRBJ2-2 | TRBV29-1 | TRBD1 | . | CSVEPDRDDGELFF | TGCAGCGTTGAACCCGACAGGGATGACGGAGAGCTGTTTTTT
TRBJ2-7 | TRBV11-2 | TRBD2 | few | CASSPLTGTSGREYF | TGTGCCAGCAGCCCCCTTACCGGGACTAGCGGGAGGGAGTACTTC
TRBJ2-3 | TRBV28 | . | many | CASKPISGVATDTQYF | TGTGCCAGCAAGCCTATATCGGGAGTCGCCACAGATACGCAGTATTTT
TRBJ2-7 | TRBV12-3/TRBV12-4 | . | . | CASSLASGAWEQYF | TGTGCCAGCAGTTTAGCCTCGGGAGCGTGGGAGCAGTACTTC
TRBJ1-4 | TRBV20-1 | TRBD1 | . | CSVGTELNEKLFF | TGCAGTGTTGGGACAGAACTAAATGAAAAACTGTTTTTT
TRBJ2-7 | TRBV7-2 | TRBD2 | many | CASSPFMETSGASYEQYF | TGTGCCAGCAGCCCATTTATGGAGACTAGCGGGGCCTCCTACGAGCAGTACTTC
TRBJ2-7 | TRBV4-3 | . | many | CASSQYPSRGEQYF | TGCGCCAGCAGCCAGTACCCCTCCCGGGGCGAGCAGTACTTC
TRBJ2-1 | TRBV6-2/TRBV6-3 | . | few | CASSPPGTYNEQFF | TGTGCCAGCAGTCCCCCCGGGACCTACAATGAGCAGTTCTTC
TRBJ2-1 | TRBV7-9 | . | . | CASSLDLAPSYNEQFF | TGTGCCAGCAGCTTAGATCTAGCGCCCTCCTACAATGAGCAGTTCTTC
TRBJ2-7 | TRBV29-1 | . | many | CSAAQGYYEQYF | TGCAGCGCCGCTCAGGGTTACTACGAGCAGTACTTC
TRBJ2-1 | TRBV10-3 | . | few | CAIKGGEAREQFF | TGTGCCATCAAGGGGGGGGAGGCGCGTGAGCAGTTCTTC
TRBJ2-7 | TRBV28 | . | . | CASRDRQYF | TGTGCCAGCAGAGACCGTCAGTACTTC
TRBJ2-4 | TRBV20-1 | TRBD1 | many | CSASLGQGADIQYF | TGCAGTGCTAGTCTGGGACAGGGGGCTGACATTCAGTACTTC
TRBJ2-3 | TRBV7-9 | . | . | CASSQTTDTQYF | TGTGCCAGCAGCCAGACCACAGATACGCAGTATTTT
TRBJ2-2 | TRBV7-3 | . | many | CASSQGLSGELFF | TGTGCCAGCAGCCAGGGACTCTCCGGGGAGCTGTTTTTT
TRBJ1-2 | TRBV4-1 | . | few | CASSRGEVNYGYTF | TGCGCCAGCTCTAGGGGAGAGGTTAACTATGGCTACACCTTC
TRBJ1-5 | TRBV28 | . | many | CASGRTSIKPQHF | TGTGCCAGCGGCCGGACCAGCATAAAGCCCCAGCATTTT
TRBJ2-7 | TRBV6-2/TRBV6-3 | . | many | CASSLTGDGIYEQYF | TGTGCCAGCAGTCTAACAGGTGACGGCATCTACGAGCAGTACTTC
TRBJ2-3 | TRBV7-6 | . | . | CASSLSQGGTQYF | TGTGCCAGCAGCCTAAGTCAGGGGGGTACGCAGTATTTT
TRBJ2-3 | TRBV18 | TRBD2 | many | CASSPLPSGTSTDTQYF | TGTGCCAGCTCACCACTGCCTAGCGGGACTAGCACAGATACGCAGTATTTT
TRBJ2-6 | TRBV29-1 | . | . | CSVEEFSPGGANVLTF | TGCAGCGTTGAAGAGTTCTCTCCCGGGGGGGCCAACGTCCTGACTTTC
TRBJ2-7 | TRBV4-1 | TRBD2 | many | CASSQERGTTYEQYF | TGCGCCAGCAGCCAAGAGCGGGGGACTACCTACGAGCAGTACTTC
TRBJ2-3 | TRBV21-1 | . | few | CAIWVFGGAGDTQYF | TGTGCCATCTGGGTCTTCGGGGGGGCAGGAGATACGCAGTATTTT
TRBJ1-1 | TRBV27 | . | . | CASSVTGSNTEAFF | TGTGCCAGCAGCGTGACAGGTTCCAACACTGAAGCTTTCTTT
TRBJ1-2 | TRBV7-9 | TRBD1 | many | CASSLDRGHDGYTF | TGTGCCAGCAGCTTAGACAGGGGGCACGATGGCTACACCTTC
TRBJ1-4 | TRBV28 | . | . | CVSSANEKLFF | TGTGTCAGCAGTGCTAATGAAAAACTGTTTTTT
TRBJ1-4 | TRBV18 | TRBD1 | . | CASSPPTGAEKLFF | TGTGCCAGCTCACCACCGACAGGGGCTGAAAAACTGTTTTTT
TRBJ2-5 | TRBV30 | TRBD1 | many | CACLLRDRVQETQYF | TGTGCCTGCCTCCTCCGGGACAGAGTCCAAGAGACCCAGTACTTC
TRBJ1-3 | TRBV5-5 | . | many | CASSPGTSSGNTIYF | TGTGCCAGCAGCCCCGGGACATCCTCTGGAAACACCATATATTTT
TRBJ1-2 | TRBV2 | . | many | CASRGVQDYGYTF | TGTGCCAGCAGAGGGGTGCAGGACTATGGCTACACCTTC
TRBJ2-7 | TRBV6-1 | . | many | CATNPGLTLSYEQYF | TGTGCCACAAATCCGGGACTCACTCTTTCCTACGAGCAGTACTTC
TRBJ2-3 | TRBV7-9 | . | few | CASSLDRQGRTDTQYF | TGTGCCAGCAGCTTAGACCGCCAGGGACGCACAGATACGCAGTATTTT
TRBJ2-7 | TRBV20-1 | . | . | CSARDWTSTMQYF | TGCAGTGCTAGAGATTGGACCTCTACGATGCAGTACTTC
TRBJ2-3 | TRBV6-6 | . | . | CASSRDPAESQYF | TGTGCCAGCAGTCGGGACCCAGCGGAGTCGCAGTATTTT
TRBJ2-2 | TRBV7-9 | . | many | CASSLVGVPGELFF | TGTGCCAGCAGCTTAGTCGGGGTACCCGGGGAGCTGTTTTTT
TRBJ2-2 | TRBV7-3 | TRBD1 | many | CASSSGTGDTGELFF | TGTGCCAGCAGCTCCGGGACAGGGGACACCGGGGAGCTGTTTTTT
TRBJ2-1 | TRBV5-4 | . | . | CASSLGGVENEQFF | TGTGCCAGCAGCTTGGGGGGGGTCGAAAATGAGCAGTTCTTC
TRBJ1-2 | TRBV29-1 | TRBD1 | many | CSVETGDDGYTF | TGCAGCGTAGAGACAGGGGACGATGGCTACACCTTC
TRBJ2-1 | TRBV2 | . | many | CASTRQQYNEQFF | TGTGCCAGCACTCGACAGCAATACAATGAGCAGTTCTTC
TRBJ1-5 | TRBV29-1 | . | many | CSVVVQGGNNQPQHF | TGCAGCGTTGTGGTGCAGGGTGGAAACAATCAGCCCCAGCATTTT
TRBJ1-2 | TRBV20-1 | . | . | CSAIAGYGYTF | TGCAGTGCTATCGCCGGTTATGGCTACACCTTC
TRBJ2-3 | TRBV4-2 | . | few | CASRTADTQYF | TGTGCCAGCAGGACCGCAGATACGCAGTATTTT
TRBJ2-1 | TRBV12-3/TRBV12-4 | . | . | CASSSSGTGGGEQFF | TGTGCCAGCAGTTCGTCCGGGACAGGCGGGGGTGAGCAGTTCTTC
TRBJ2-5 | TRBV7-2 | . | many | CASSPSVETQYF | TGTGCCAGCAGCCCTAGCGTGGAGACCCAGTACTTC
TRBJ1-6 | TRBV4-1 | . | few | CASSQGEIMDSPLHF | TGCGCCAGCAGCCAAGGGGAGATTATGGATTCACCCCTCCACTTT
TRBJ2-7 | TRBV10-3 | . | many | CATSTARGGEQYF | TGTGCCACCAGCACCGCGAGGGGAGGCGAGCAGTACTTC
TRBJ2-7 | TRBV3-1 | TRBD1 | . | CASSQGIGTGSLYEQYF | TGTGCCAGCAGCCAAGGAATTGGGACAGGGTCTTTGTACGAGCAGTACTTC
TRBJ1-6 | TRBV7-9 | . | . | CASSPDHKGSPFHF | TGTGCCAGCAGCCCTGACCACAAGGGATCACCCTTCCACTTT
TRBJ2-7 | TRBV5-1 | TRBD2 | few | CASSSLSGDEQYF | TGCGCCAGCAGCTCCCTAAGCGGGGACGAGCAGTACTTC
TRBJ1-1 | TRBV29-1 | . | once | CSVESGNTEAFF | TGCAGCGTTGAATCTGGTAACACTGAAGCTTTCTTT
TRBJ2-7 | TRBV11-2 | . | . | CASSLSRDSAYEQYF | TGTGCCAGCAGCTTAAGTAGGGACTCGGCCTACGAGCAGTACTTC
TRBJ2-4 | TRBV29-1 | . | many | CSVGLGNIQYF | TGCAGCGTGGGGCTGGGGAACATTCAGTACTTC
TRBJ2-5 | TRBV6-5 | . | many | CASIPKPPGTRVQETQYF | TGTGCCAGCATACCTAAACCACCCGGGACGAGAGTCCAAGAGACCCAGTACTTC
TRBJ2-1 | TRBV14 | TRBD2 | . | CASSPMGLGGNEQFF | TGTGCCAGCAGCCCCATGGGACTAGGAGGGAATGAGCAGTTCTTC
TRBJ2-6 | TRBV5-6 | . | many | CASSWGSGANVLTF | TGTGCCAGCAGCTGGGGCTCTGGGGCCAACGTCCTGACTTTC
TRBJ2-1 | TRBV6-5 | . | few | CASSYHALNEQFF | TGTGCCAGCAGTTACCACGCACTCAATGAGCAGTTCTTC
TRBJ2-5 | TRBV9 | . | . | CASSVGEETQYF | TGTGCCAGCAGCGTAGGGGAAGAGACCCAGTACTTC